This entry lists 8 T cell receptor beta chains sequenced from one sample in a study of metastatic and nonmetastatic thyroid tumors. Thyroid surgery was performed in patients who had received no treatment beforehand. TCRdb re-called the PCR reads with MiXCR. The data contain over 20,000 clones, under 30% of them singletons. Sequencing was performed on tumor tissue. These receptors came from a male donor with papillary thyroid cancer or a benign thyroid nodule (not recorded which). Some clones in this sample may be carry-over from other donors' samples.

V usage is TRBV20-1 and J usage is TRBJ2-3; 11 bases align to TRBD2. Germline CDR1 and CDR2: DFQATT and SNEGSKA (reference sequence). V shed 5 bases and J 2 bases; nucleotides not matched to a gene: 6. CDR3 length equals 15 residues. The chain's CDR3 is CSAFSSGGYTDTQYF. The CDR3 region has the DNA TGCAGTGCTTTCTCTAGCGGGGGGTACACAGATACGCAGTATTTT.

About this clone itself: A much larger clone differs by one base, so this may be a read error. The chain has TRBV6-4 and TRBJ2-7; D is undetermined. This CDR3 comprises 9 residues. The ends were cut back, 10 bases at V and 0 bases at J, with 1 base in the middle. CDR1 and CDR2 (germline): MRHNA, SNTAGT. Here the CDR3 reads CAISYEQYF. The CDR3 DNA follows: TGTGCCATCTCCTACGAGCAGTACTTC.

Only a few counts were recorded for this clone. An end of the junction differs from the germline gene, which may be a read error. The genes are TRBV6-1 and TRBJ1-5; D unresolved. Germline CDR1 is MNHNS and CDR2 is SASEGT. This CDR3 spans 9 amino acids. The CDR3 region has the DNA TGTGCCAGCAGTGAAGCGAAGGTCTTT. This codes for CASSEAKVF.

This clone was seen at least ten times. Other nucleotide sequences from this sample produce the same CDR3. This chain links TRBV28 with TRBJ1-2; no clear D gene. The CDR3 has 11 residues. Germline V gene sequence: CDR1 MDHEN, CDR2 SYDVKM. V was shortened by 3 bases and J by 13 bases, with 12 bases between the two germline ends. DNA for the CDR3: TGTGCCAGCAGTTTTCAGGATTCGCGCACCTTC. It is translated as CASSFQDSRTF.

This chain links TRBV20-1 with TRBJ2-3, with D uncertain. The CDR3 sequence is 14 residues long. V was shortened by 5 bases and J by 3 bases, with 15 bases between the two germline ends. Germline lookup yields CDR1 DFQATT and CDR2 SNEGSKA (reference sequence). The CDR3 nucleotides are TGCAGTGCTGGCGAGACGCCCAGGACAGATACGCAGTATTTT. This translates into CSAGETPRTDTQYF.

The chain carries TRBV6-1 and TRBJ2-3; 8 bases map to TRBD2. Per germline, CDR1 MNHNS and CDR2 SASEGT. V dropped 0 bases and J dropped 6; count of bases not matched to a gene: 11. The CDR3 is 17 amino acids. The CDR3 bases are TGTGCCAGCAGTGAAGCGCTTGGAAGCGGGAGTGGGGATACGCAGTATTTT. This codes for CASSEALGSGSGDTQYF.

This clone was picked up a small number of times. The V call is TRBV19, the J call TRBJ2-5, with 8 nucleotides matching TRBD1. The CDR3 totals 13 residues. J gave up 5 bases and V 5 bases, and 4 bases lay outside the gene matches. Per the germline V gene, CDR1 is LNHDA and CDR2 is SQIVND (reference sequence). CDR3 region: CASSPGGLETQYF. The DNA for the CDR3 is TGTGCCAGTAGTCCAGGGGGCTTGGAGACCCAGTACTTC.

This sequence joins TRBV2 and TRBJ1-2; maybe TRBD1 (5 bases). This CDR3 is built from 15 residues. CDR1 and CDR2 from the germline V gene are SNHLY and FYNNEI. V shed 5 bases and J shed 1 base, with 14 bases lying between them. In DNA form, the CDR3 reads TGTGCCAGCAGTCACGGGACGGCCCTTAACTATGGCTACACCTTC. Translated: CASSHGTALNYGYTF.